This T cell receptor (beta chain) appears in the sequencing data of a study of cytomegalovirus exposure and HLA in healthy donors. Overall study context: According to later analysis, the same platform produced the 120 validation and several hundred first-cohort repertoires.

Repertoires were generated with immunoSEQ multiplex PCR, while TCRdb's copy carries only in-frame clones and drops some. There are more than 90,000 clones in the sample; approximately 93% occur only once, and around 1.2% lies in the top ten. The germline V gene encodes CDR1 MNHEY and CDR2 SVGAGI. V was clipped by 8 bases and J by 4 bases; unmatched bases: 8. The CDR3 consists of 13 residues. Regarding the study as a whole: Some TCR beta chains (more than 150 of them) were listed as cytomegalovirus-associated.

On this clone: Its antigen is not known.

The J gene is TRBJ2-7, the V gene TRBV6-5, with 7 bases matching TRBD1. The clonotype originates from a woman in her twenties or thirties in good health and CMV-seropositive. The sequencing sample was made of PBMCs. The CDR3: CASGHRGSYEQYF. Here the CDR3 DNA reads TGTGCCAGCGGACACAGGGGCAGTTACGAGCAGTACTTC.